This T cell receptor (beta chain) was found in a study of TIL therapy for anti-PD-1-resistant metastatic lung cancer. With V trimmed by 2 bases and J by 2 bases, 4 bases remained unmatched. This CDR3 comprises 15 residues. Germline V lookup: CDR1 MGHRA, CDR2 YSYEKL. The immunoSEQ assay was v3. Libraries were sequenced to 2.2 million or so read pairs (survey) or roughly 4.5-6.5 million (deep). Generated by immunoSEQ multiplex PCR, the TCRdb table keeps only in-frame clones and is missing some. In the table there are 40,000 to 55,000 clones, about 80% of which are singletons. Time point here: pre-treatment sample, taken before nivolumab and TIL therapy. Stage 4 NSCLC adults joined between late 2017 and January 2020.

This clonotype originated in a woman between 30 and 80 years old with non-small cell lung cancer. The chain links TRBV4-1 to TRBJ2-5; TRBD2 aligns across 8 bases. Sequenced here: blood, sampled at baseline. This chain's CDR3 is CASSQTAGVQETQYF. The CDR3 DNA sequence: TGCGCCAGCAGCCAAACAGCGGGGGTGCAAGAGACCCAGTACTTC.